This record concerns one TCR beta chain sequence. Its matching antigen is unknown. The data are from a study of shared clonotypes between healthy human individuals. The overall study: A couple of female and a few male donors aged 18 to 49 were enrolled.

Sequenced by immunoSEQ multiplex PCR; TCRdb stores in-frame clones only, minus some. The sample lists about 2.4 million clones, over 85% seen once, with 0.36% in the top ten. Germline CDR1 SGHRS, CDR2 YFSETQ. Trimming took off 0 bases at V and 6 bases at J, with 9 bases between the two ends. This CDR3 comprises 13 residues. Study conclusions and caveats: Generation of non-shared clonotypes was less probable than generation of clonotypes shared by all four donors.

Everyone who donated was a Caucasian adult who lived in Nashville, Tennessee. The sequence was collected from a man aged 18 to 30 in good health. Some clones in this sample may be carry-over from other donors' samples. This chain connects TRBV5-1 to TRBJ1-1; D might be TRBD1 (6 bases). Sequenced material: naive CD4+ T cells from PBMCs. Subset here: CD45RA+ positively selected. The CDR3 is CASSLEGVAEAFF. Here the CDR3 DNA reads TGCGCCAGCAGCTTGGAGGGGGTTGCTGAAGCTTTCTTT.